The rows below give T cell receptor beta chains drawn from one sample of a study of blood T cell repertoires in COVID-19. The method was immunoSEQ multiplex PCR; TCRdb's version includes in-frame clones alone and lacks a portion of them. This table has just over 90,000 clones, 90% appearing once. The specimen was peripheral blood. These receptors originate from a human donor with active COVID-19. The donor label of this sample is uncertain. CDR3s include the opening cysteine and the closing phenylalanine or tryptophan. A D gene is named only where the DNA matches it firmly. The size field is filled for only some rows; it gives once, few, many or a size class.

J	size	V	D	DNA	CDR3
TRBJ1-1	-	TRBV3-1/TRBV3-2	TRBD1	TGTGCCAGCAGCCAAACGACAGGGTACGGGGGGGGAGCTTTCTTT	CASSQTTGYGGGAFF
TRBJ1-3	-	TRBV6-5	-	TGTGCCAGTCGAGGACAGATCTCTGGAAACACCATATATTTT	CASRGQISGNTIYF
TRBJ2-6	-	TRBV9	-	TGTGCCAGCAGCGTAGTTGGCAGGCCAACTGGGGCCAACGTCCTGACTTTC	CASSVVGRPTGANVLTF
TRBJ2-3	-	TRBV13	-	TGTGCCAGCAGCTTCCGGGGGGCTTTAGATACGCAGTATTTT	CASSFRGALDTQYF
TRBJ2-1	-	TRBV3-1/TRBV3-2	-	TGTGCCAGCAGCCAAGTCAGGCAGTACAATGAGCAGTTCTTC	CASSQVRQYNEQFF
TRBJ1-3	-	TRBV2	TRBD1	TGTGCCAGCAGGGGGAACAGGGACAGCTCTGGAAACACCATATATTTT	CASRGNRDSSGNTIYF
TRBJ1-5	-	TRBV4-2	TRBD1	TGTGCCAGCAGCCAACCGACAGGGGGCGTCTGGAGCAATCAGCCCCAGCATTTT	CASSQPTGGVWSNQPQHF
TRBJ1-5	-	TRBV5-8	-	TGTGCCAGCACCCACCGGGTCTCTAGCAATCAGCCCCAGCATTTT	CASTHRVSSNQPQHF
TRBJ2-1	-	TRBV19	TRBD2	TGTGCCAGTAGTAGCGGGGGGACCCTCCCCTACAATGAGCAGTTCTTC	CASSSGGTLPYNEQFF
TRBJ1-2	-	TRBV9	-	TGTGCCAGCAGCCATCCGGTCTATGGCTACACCTTC	CASSHPVYGYTF
TRBJ2-1	-	TRBV9	TRBD2	TGTGCCAGCAGCGTAGGTTCAGCGGGGGGCCGGGATGAGCAGTTCTTC	CASSVGSAGGRDEQFF
TRBJ2-2	-	TRBV4-1	-	TGCGCCAGCAGCCAAGACGCTAGAGGGGGCACCGGGGAGCTGTTTTTT	CASSQDARGGTGELFF
TRBJ1-1	-	TRBV6-2/TRBV6-3	TRBD1	TGTGCCAGCAGTTACTCGAGGGGACAGGGGACCACTGAAGCTTTCTTT	CASSYSRGQGTTEAFF
TRBJ2-1	-	TRBV4-1	-	TGCGCCAGCAGCCAAGTAATAGCCCACAATGAGCAGTTCTTC	CASSQVIAHNEQFF
TRBJ2-2	-	TRBV7-8	-	TGTGCCAGCCCCTTTTCGGGGAACACCGGGGAGCTGTTTTTT	CASPFSGNTGELFF
TRBJ1-5	-	TRBV19	-	TGTGCCAGTAGTCCGAGGACACTTTCTTATAGCAATCAGCCCCAGCATTTT	CASSPRTLSYSNQPQHF
TRBJ2-1	-	TRBV19	TRBD2	TGTGCCAGTAGTATGCGGGGGTCCTACAATGAGCAGTTCTTC	CASSMRGSYNEQFF
TRBJ2-7	-	TRBV21-1	-	TGTGCCAGCAGCGACCGTAGCGGGGGGCCCTCCTACGAGCAGTACTTC	CASSDRSGGPSYEQYF
TRBJ1-4	-	TRBV4-1	-	TGCGCCAGCAGCCAACTCGCGGGGAGGACTAATGAAAAACTGTTTTTT	CASSQLAGRTNEKLFF
TRBJ2-5	-	TRBV6-2/TRBV6-3	TRBD2	TGTGCCAGCAGTTACTCCGGGGGGACCCAAGAGACCCAGTACTTC	CASSYSGGTQETQYF
TRBJ1-4	-	TRBV12-3/TRBV12-4	-	TGTGCCAGCAGACTCTTAAATGAAAAACTGTTTTTT	CASRLLNEKLFF
TRBJ2-2	-	TRBV6-2/TRBV6-3	-	TGTGCCAGCAGTTACTCGGTCCGAGGCGGGGAGCTGTTTTTT	CASSYSVRGGELFF
TRBJ1-6	-	TRBV19	TRBD1	TGTGCCAGTCGAACCCATCAAGGGACACAGGGGTGGAATTCACCCCTCCACTTT	CASRTHQGTQGWNSPLHF
TRBJ1-2	-	TRBV9	TRBD1	TGTGCCAGCAGCGAGAAGGGACAGGGTGGTTCTAACTATGGCTACACCTTC	CASSEKGQGGSNYGYTF
TRBJ1-2	-	TRBV18	-	TGTGCCAGCTCACCGGGCAGGAGGAACGGCTACACCTTC	CASSPGRRNGYTF
TRBJ2-3	-	TRBV9	-	TGTGCCAGCAGCGTAGGGCAGGGCCTCACAGATACGCAGTATTTT	CASSVGQGLTDTQYF
TRBJ2-7	-	TRBV5-1	TRBD1	TGCGCCAGCAGCACAAGGACAGGGGCCTACGAGCAGTACTTC	CASSTRTGAYEQYF
TRBJ1-2	-	TRBV6-5	-	TGTGCCGTCCAGGGGAAAGGGCTCGAGGCTGGCTACACCTTC	CAVQGKGLEAGYTF
TRBJ2-5	-	TRBV6-5	-	TGTGCCAGCAGTTACTCGCGGGGCACACCCACGGCCCAGTACTTC	CASSYSRGTPTAQYF
TRBJ1-4	-	TRBV19	-	TGTGCCAGTAGCCCGGGGGATGAAAAACTGTTTTTT	CASSPGDEKLFF
TRBJ2-6	-	TRBV28	-	TGTGCCAGCAGCCTCGACAAGAATCAACTCTCTGGGGCCAACGTCCTGACTTTC	CASSLDKNQLSGANVLTF
TRBJ1-2	once	TRBV18	-	TGTGCCAGCTCACCACCTGGCACTGGCTACACCTTC	CASSPPGTGYTF
TRBJ1-3	few	TRBV5-1	TRBD1	TGCGCCAGCAGCTCCACGCCAGGGGGCTTTGCTGGAAACACCATATATTTT	CASSSTPGGFAGNTIYF
TRBJ1-5	-	TRBV7-6	TRBD1	TGTGCCAGCAGCCACGGACAGGGCGCTCAGCCCCAGCATTTT	CASSHGQGAQPQHF
TRBJ2-1	-	TRBV12-5	TRBD2	TGTGCTAGTGCCAAAGGGACTAGAGATGAGCAGTTCTTC	CASAKGTRDEQFF
TRBJ2-2	-	TRBV9	TRBD1	TGTGCCAGCAGCGCCGTCGACAGGGGTTCCGGGGAGCTGTTTTTT	CASSAVDRGSGELFF